This entry describes one TCR beta chain. Its antigen remains unidentified. Before sequencing took place, the ViraFEST assay used viral peptide pools to expand antigen-specific CD4+ T cells. Scientists isolated CD4+ T cells after an approximately 11-day culture period ended. The data were taken from a study of vaccination effects on CD4 cells after COVID-19. Study as a whole: Participants each got two BNT162b2 or mRNA-1273 vaccine doses.

The CDR3 length is 11 residues. The V and J ends lost 2 bases and 8 bases respectively, with 9 bases between them. Germline V CDR1 and CDR2: GTSNPN, SVGIG (reference sequence). Overall study results and limits: Only 1 of 255 vaccine-induced clones from healthy vaccinees cross-reacted with common cold coronaviruses.

Only in-frame clones appear in the TCRdb table, and some are missing; sequencing was by immunoSEQ multiplex PCR. The sample yields around 30,000 clones, around 70% seen once. The sample consisted of CD4+ T cells from PBMCs cultured with HCoV-229E spike peptides, taken before COVID-19 vaccination. The sequence derives from a human donor who received a COVID-19 vaccine. This sequence joins TRBV30 and TRBJ1-2; TRBD1 might be the D (6 bases). The DNA of the CDR3 is TGTGCCTGGAGTCCGACAGGAGGCTACACCTTC. Encoded protein: CAWSPTGGYTF.